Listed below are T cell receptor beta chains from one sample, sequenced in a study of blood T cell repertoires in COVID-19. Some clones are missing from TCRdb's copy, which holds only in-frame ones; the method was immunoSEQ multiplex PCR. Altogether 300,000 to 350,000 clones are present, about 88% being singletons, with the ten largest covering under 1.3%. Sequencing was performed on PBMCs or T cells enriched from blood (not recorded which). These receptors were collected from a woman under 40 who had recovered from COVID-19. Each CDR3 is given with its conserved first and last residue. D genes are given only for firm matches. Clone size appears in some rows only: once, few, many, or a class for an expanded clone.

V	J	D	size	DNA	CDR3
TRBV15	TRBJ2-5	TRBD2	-	TGTGCCACCAGCAGAGGGCTAGCGGGTCAAGAGACCCAGTACTTC	CATSRGLAGQETQYF
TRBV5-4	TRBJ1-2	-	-	TGTGCCAGCAGCTTGAGGACAACAGCTAACTATGGCTACACCTTC	CASSLRTTANYGYTF
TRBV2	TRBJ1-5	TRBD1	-	TGTGCCAGCAGTCACTCCCTCGACAGGGCGAACGGGAATCAGCCCCAGCATTTT	CASSHSLDRANGNQPQHF
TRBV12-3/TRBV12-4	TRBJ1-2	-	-	TGTGCCAGCAGTCCCGTAGGGGCCTATGGCTACACCTTC	CASSPVGAYGYTF
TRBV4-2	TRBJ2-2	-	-	TGTGCCAGCAGCCAAGGCGGACTGGAGGGGACCGGGGAGCTGTTTTTT	CASSQGGLEGTGELFF
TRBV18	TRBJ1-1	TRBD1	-	TGTGCCAGCTCATCAACCCGTTGGACAGGCTCAGGGGTGCACACTGAAGCTTTCTTT	CASSSTRWTGSGVHTEAFF
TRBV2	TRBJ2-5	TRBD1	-	TGTGCCAGCAGTGAGCCCAGGGGGACGGGGAAAGAGACCCAGTACTTC	CASSEPRGTGKETQYF
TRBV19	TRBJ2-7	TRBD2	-	TGTGCCAGTAGAATGAGCTCTCGCGGGGGGGCTCAGGGCGAGCAGTACTTC	CASRMSSRGGAQGEQYF
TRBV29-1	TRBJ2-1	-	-	TGCAGCGTTGAAGATCTAGCAGTCAGCTCCTACAATGAGCAGTTCTTC	CSVEDLAVSSYNEQFF
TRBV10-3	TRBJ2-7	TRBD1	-	TGTGCCATCAGTGTGGGACAGCGAGGGTACGAGCAGTACTTC	CAISVGQRGYEQYF
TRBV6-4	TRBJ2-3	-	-	TGTGCCAGCAGTGACGTCCCTCTTAGCACAGATACGCAGTATTTT	CASSDVPLSTDTQYF
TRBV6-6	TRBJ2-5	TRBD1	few	TGTGCCACCCTACAGGGGGCGCTGGCAGAGACCCAGTACTTC	CATLQGALAETQYF
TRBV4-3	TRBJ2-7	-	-	TGCGCCAGCAGCCAAGCACAGGGCGAGCAGTACTTC	CASSQAQGEQYF
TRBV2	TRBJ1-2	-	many	TGTGCCAGCAGTCGATCCGCCGCAGCTAACTATGGCTACACCTTC	CASSRSAAANYGYTF
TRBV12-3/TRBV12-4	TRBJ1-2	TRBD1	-	TGTGCCAGCAGTAGGGACAGCCGCTATGGCTACACCTTC	CASSRDSRYGYTF
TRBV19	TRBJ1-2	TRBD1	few	TGTGCCAGTAGTATAGAGGCAGGGGGCGCTTATGGCTACACCTTC	CASSIEAGGAYGYTF
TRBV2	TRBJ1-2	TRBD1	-	TGTGCCAGCAGGGAACCGGGACAGGGAGGCTACACCTTC	CASREPGQGGYTF
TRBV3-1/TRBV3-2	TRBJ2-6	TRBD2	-	TGTGCCAGCAGCCCCCATGGGAGAGCGGGGAGCTCTGGGGCCAACGTCCTGACTTTC	CASSPHGRAGSSGANVLTF
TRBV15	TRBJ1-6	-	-	TGTGCCACCAGCAATGACAGAAATTCACCCCTCCACTTT	CATSNDRNSPLHF
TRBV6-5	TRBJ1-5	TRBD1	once	TGTGCCAGCAGTTACCGGACAGGCGACGGGCAGCCCCAGCATTTT	CASSYRTGDGQPQHF
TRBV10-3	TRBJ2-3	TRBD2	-	TGTGCCATCAGTGGGGGTGAAGCGGGGCCACCTAGCACAGATACGCAGTATTTT	CAISGGEAGPPSTDTQYF
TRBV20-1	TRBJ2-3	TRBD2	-	TGCAGTGCTAGTCCGGTACCGGGACTAGCGGGGGAAGATACGCAGTATTTT	CSASPVPGLAGEDTQYF
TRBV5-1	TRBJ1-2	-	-	TGCGCCAGCAGCTGGAACGGTGGAGGGAACGATGGCTACACCTTC	CASSWNGGGNDGYTF
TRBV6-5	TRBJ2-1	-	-	TGTGCCAGCAACCCGTCTGGGCCGTACAATGAGCAGTTCTTC	CASNPSGPYNEQFF
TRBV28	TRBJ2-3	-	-	TGTGCCAGCAGTTTATGGTCGGGAGATACAGATACGCAGTATTTT	CASSLWSGDTDTQYF
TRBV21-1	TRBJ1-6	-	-	TGTGCCAGCAGCATCCAATGGGACAGGGCCGGGAATTCACCCCTCCACTTT	CASSIQWDRAGNSPLHF
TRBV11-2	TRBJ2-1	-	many	TGTGCCAGCAGCTTACAGGGGAATGAGCAGTTCTTC	CASSLQGNEQFF
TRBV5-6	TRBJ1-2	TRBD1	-	TGTGCCAGCACTCCGGCCGGGACAGGGGTAAACTATGGCTACACCTTC	CASTPAGTGVNYGYTF